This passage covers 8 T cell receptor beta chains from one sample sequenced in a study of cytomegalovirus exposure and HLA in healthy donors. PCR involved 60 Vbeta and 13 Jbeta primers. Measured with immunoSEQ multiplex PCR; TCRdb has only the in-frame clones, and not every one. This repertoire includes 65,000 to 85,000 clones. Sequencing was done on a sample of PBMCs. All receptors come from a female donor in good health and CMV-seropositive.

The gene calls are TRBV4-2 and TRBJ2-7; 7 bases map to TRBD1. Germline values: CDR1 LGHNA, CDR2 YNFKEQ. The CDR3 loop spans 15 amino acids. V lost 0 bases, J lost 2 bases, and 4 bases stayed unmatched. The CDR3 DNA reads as TGTGCCAGCAGCCAAGAACAGGGGCAAGCCTACGAGCAGTACTTC. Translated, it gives CASSQEQGQAYEQYF.

Written as DNA, the CDR3 is TGCGTTCAGCTAAGGAGGGAAGAGACCCAGTACTTC. Its protein is CVQLRREETQYF. This chain joins TRBV5-1 and TRBJ2-5; tentative D call: TRBD2 (6 bases). Germline V gives CDR1 SGHRS, CDR2 YFSETQ. This CDR3 spans 12 amino acids.

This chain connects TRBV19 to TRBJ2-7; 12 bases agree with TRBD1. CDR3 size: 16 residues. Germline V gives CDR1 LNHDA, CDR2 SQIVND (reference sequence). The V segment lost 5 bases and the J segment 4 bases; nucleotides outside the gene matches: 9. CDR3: CASSRDRGPGGYEQYF. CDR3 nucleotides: TGTGCCAGTAGTCGGGACAGGGGGCCCGGCGGGTACGAGCAGTACTTC.

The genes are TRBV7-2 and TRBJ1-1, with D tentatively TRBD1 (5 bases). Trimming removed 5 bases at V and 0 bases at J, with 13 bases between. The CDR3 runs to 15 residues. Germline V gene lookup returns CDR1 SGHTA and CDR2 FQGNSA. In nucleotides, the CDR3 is TGTGCCAGCAGCCCCCAACAGACAGTGAACACTGAAGCTTTCTTT. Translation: CASSPQQTVNTEAFF.

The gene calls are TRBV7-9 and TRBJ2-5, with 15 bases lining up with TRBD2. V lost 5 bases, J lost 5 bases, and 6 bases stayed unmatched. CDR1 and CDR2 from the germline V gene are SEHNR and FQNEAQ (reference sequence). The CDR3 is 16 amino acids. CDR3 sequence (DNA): TGTGCCAGCAGCCCACCGGGGACTAGCGGGGGGGAGACCCAGTACTTC. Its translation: CASSPPGTSGGETQYF.

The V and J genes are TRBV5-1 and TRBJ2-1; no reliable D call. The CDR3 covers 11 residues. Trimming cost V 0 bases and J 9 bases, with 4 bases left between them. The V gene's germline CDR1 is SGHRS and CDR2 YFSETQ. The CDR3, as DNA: TGCGCCAGCAGCTTGGGAGGTGAGCAGTTCTTC. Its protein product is CASSLGGEQFF.

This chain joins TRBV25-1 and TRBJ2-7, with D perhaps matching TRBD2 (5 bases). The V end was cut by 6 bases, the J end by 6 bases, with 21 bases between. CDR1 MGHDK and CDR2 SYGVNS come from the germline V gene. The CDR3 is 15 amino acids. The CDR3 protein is CASRVLAGPAGEQYF. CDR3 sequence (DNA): TGTGCCAGCAGGGTTTTGGCAGGCCCCGCGGGCGAGCAGTACTTC.

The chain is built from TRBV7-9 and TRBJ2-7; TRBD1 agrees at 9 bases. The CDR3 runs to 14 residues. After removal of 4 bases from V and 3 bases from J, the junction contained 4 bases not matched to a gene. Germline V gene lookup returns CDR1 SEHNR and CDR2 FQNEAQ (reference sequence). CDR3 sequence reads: CASSWGQGDYEQYF. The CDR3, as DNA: TGTGCCAGCAGCTGGGGACAGGGAGACTACGAGCAGTACTTC. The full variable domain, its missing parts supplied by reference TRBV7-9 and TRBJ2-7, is DTGVSQNPRHKITKRGQNVTFRCDPISEHNRLYWYRQTLGQGPEFLTYFQNEAQLEKSRLLSDRFSAERPKGSFSTLEIQRTEQGDSAMYLCASSWGQGDYEQYFGPGTRLTVT.